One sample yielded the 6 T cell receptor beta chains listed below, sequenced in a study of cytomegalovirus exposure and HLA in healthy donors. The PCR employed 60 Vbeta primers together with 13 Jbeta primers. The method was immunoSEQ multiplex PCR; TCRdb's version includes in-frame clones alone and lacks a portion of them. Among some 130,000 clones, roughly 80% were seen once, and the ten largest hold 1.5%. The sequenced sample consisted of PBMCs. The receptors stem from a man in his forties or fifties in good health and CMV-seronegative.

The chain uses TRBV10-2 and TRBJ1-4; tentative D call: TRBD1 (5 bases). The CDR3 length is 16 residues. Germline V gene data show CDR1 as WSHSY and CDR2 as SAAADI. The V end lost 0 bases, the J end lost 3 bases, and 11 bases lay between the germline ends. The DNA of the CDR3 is TGCGCCAGCAGTGAGTCGTTGGGAGGGGCTAATGAAAAACTGTTTTTT. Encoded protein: CASSESLGGANEKLFF.

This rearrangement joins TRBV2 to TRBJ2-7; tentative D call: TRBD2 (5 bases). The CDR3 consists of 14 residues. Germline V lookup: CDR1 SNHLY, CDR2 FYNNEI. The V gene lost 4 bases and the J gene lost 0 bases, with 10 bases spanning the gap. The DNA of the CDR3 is TGTGCCAGCAGTGGGACTCCGCCCTCCTACGAGCAGTACTTC. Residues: CASSGTPPSYEQYF. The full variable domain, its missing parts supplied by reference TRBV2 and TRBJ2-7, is EPEVTQTPSHQVTQMGQEVILRCVPISNHLYFYWYRQILGQKVEFLVSFYNNEISEKSEIFDDQFSVERPDGSNFTLKIRSTKLEDSAMYFCASSGTPPSYEQYFGPGTRLTVT.

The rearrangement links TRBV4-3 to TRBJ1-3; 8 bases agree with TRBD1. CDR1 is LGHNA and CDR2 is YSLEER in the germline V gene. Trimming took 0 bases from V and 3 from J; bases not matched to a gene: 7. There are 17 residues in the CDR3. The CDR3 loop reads CASSQDYGTGGGNTIYF. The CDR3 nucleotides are TGCGCCAGCAGCCAAGATTATGGGACAGGAGGTGGAAACACCATATATTTT.

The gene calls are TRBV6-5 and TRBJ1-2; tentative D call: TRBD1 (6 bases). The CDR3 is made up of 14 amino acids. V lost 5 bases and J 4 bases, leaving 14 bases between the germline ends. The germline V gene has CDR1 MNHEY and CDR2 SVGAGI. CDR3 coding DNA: TGTGCCAGCAGTCGACTGACAGGTGCCTATGGCTACACCTTC. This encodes CASSRLTGAYGYTF.

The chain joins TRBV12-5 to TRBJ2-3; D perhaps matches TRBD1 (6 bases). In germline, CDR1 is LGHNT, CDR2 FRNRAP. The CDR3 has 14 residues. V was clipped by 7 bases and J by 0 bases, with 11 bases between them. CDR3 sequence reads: CASAWDKSTDTQYF. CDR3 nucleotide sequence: TGTGCTAGTGCCTGGGACAAAAGCACAGATACGCAGTATTTT.

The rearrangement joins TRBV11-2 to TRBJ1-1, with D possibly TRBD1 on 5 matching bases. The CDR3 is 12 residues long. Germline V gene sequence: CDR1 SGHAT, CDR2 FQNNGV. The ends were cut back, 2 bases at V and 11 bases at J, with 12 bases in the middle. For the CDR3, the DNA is TGTGCCAGCAGCTTACGGCAGGGCCAGGCTTTCTTT. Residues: CASSLRQGQAFF. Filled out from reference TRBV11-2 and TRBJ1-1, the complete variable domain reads EAGVAQSPRYKIIEKRQSVAFWCNPISGHATLYWYQQILGQGPKLLIQFQNNGVVDDSQLPKDRFSAERLKGVDSTLKIQPAKLEDSAVYLCASSLRQGQAFFGQGTRLTVV.